This entry features one T cell receptor (beta chain) sequence. The specificity of this receptor is unknown. No much larger clone is present one base from it, and per-base qualities are unavailable. The method was the immunoSEQ multiplex PCR assay. A mixture of 60 forward primers for TCR Vbeta segments and 13 reverse primers for TCR Jbeta segments was used in the multiplex PCR. The CDR3 region of rearranged TCR beta genes was amplified from genomic DNA by a multiplex PCR assay. Amplified TCR beta libraries were sequenced as 87-base-pair reads on the Illumina HiSeq System. On the study's bioinformatics: A later analysis counted some 80 million unique TCR beta chains across the roughly 700 repertoires, and 9.5 million to 11 million of these chains were shared by at least two donors. To remove PCR and sequencing errors, raw reads were error-corrected and collapsed into unique sequences using a nearest-neighbor algorithm that merged closely related sequences. Alignment of CDR3 sequences to IMGT reference sequences was used to assign V, D and J gene segments. Each retained sequence needed at least a six-nucleotide match to both a V gene segment and a J gene segment. Rearrangements were called productive when the CDR3 lacked stop codons and stayed in frame with V and J; all others were non-productive. CDR3 was defined according to IMGT convention as the region running from the second conserved V-encoded cysteine to the conserved J-encoded phenylalanine. Sequences without an unambiguous match to a single V gene segment were excluded from the earlier analysis of about 600 of the donors. An earlier analysis of just under 600 of the donors called V segments functional above 56.7% productive rearrangements and segregating when the between-donor standard deviation exceeded 5%. A statistical classification framework was developed to diagnose cytomegalovirus status using the catalog of TCR beta chain sequences. V and J gene assignment, in a later analysis, came from comparing TCR nucleotide sequences with IMGT/GENE-DB human TR gene sequences. A later analysis assigned CDR3 sequences and most-parsimonious VDJ recombination scenarios with the TCRdist pipeline. In a later analysis, every TCR beta chain was defined by the combination of its CDR3 amino acid sequence and its V-gene family, and reads without a unique V-gene family were dropped. As a way to deal with suspected cross-contamination and a sequencing artifact, a later analysis dropped 500 to 700 nucleotide sequences that were highly shared and had low generation probability. For each public chain, a later analysis derived a clonal expansion index from normalized ranks of inferred template counts within each repertoire. Generation probabilities in a later analysis came from a VDJ recombination model fitted to out-of-frame rearrangements, and those results were checked against IGoR. In a later analysis, hypergeometric tests were used to score TCR-TCR, TCR-HLA and TCR-CMV co-occurrence, with a repertoire-size bias correction applied to TCR pairs. To estimate false discovery rates, a later analysis permuted the HLA or CMV assignments 20 times. In a later analysis, co-occurring TCRs were grouped using DBSCAN, and TCRdist sequence similarity was added for clustering within HLA-allele-positive subsets. Co-occurrence clustering excluded repertoires with fewer than 30,000 or more than 120,000 public chains, plus five with anomalous nucleotide sharing. TCRdb re-hosts the immuneACCESS table, in-frame sequences only. Its copies lack some clones; in the studies checked, an unresolved V gene accounts for under half of them, and the cause for the rest is not known. That table furnishes V, J and clone size, whereas the DNA furnished D and trimming. The table for this sample lists 110,000 to 150,000 clones; 70% to 85% of them were counted only once. The ten largest account for around 9.1% of the sample.

The data derive from a study of cytomegalovirus exposure and HLA in healthy donors (dated by TCRdb to 2015 to 2018). About the study as a whole: An earlier analysis of several hundred of the donors reported 276 Gb of sequence data and 95 million to 120 million unique TCR beta sequences obtained from about 179 million T cells. A handful of DR-DQ haplotypes were treated as single units for association and clustering because of strong linkage in the cohort. Alongside the repertoire data, information on donor age, sex, ethnicity and CMV serostatus was compiled. Genome-wide SNP genotypes for about 65% of the roughly 670 donors were used in a later genetic analysis, which treated that subset as a discovery cohort. Rather than using new phenotypic data, the later analysis identified candidate immune exposures from TCR beta sequences and from how often those sequences occurred across donors. An earlier analysis of around 580 of the donors used high-throughput TCR beta sequencing to judge whether each TCR beta V gene segment behaved as functional or pseudogenic. Typing coverage varied by locus: roughly 620-630 donors for A, B, C, DRB1 and DQB1; 500 to 550 for DQA1; about 600 for DPA1; roughly 450 for DPB1. In a later analysis, previously published TCR beta repertoires from 670 or so donors were re-analyzed and high-resolution HLA genotyping was added so that TCR occurrence patterns could be studied. HLA typing included class I and class II loci at four-digit resolution. An early release covering 500 to 750 HLA-typed donors comprised 300 to 350 gigabases of sequencing data and tens of millions of unique TCR sequences. In addition to the first cohort of 500 to 850 subjects, a separate validation cohort of 130 or so different subjects was used. Among the roughly 390 genotyped donors, around 79% belonged to the genetic ancestry cluster associated with self-reported Caucasian donors. The T cell repertoires of under 750 subjects were profiled by immunosequencing and related to cytomegalovirus serostatus. The aim of the study was to test whether cataloging public T cell receptors could identify signatures of past pathogen exposure. Every repertoire in the discovery cohort had been generated on one and the same sequencing platform. To predict cytomegalovirus infection status, the study brought together high-throughput TCR immunosequencing, statistical association of individual TCRs with disease status, and machine learning. On average, roughly 240,000 unique TCR beta nucleotide sequences were sequenced per donor among about 400 genotyped donors of the cohort, with roughly 18% of those sequences being non-productive. Overall study outcomes, separate from this receptor: Over 15 rarely observed V segments, including chromosome 9 orphons, were excluded from the earlier analysis of about 500 of the donors because counts were too low. Only TCR beta chains were sequenced in this cohort, and the absence of alpha or paired-chain data limited detectable features. For the cohort, immune exposure information was limited to CMV serostatus. The authors suggested that the approach could potentially be extended to other disease states and immunological phenotypes. The classifier was reported to diagnose cytomegalovirus status with high specificity and sensitivity in both the original cohort and the validation cohort. In a later analysis, about 16,000 TCR beta sequences were associated with specific HLA alleles at a false discovery rate of 0.05. The presence/absence analyses assumed that sequencing depth was roughly uniform across donors, and that assumption may not be true. A later analysis found that HLA-associated TCR beta chains were more clonally expanded and had lower generation probabilities than equally common non-associated chains. Strong co-occurrence of HLA alleles, especially DR and DQ, made assigning TCR associations to individual alleles difficult. In the study, 164 TCR beta chains were listed as associated with cytomegalovirus. A later analysis found that most CMV-associated TCR beta chains appeared HLA-restricted, with HLA associations seemingly driven largely by CMV exposure. Because the 87-base-pair reads could not distinguish some IMGT-functional V segments, including TRBV6-2 and TRBV6-3, those segments were excluded. In an earlier analysis of more than 450 of the donors, most TCR beta V segments were observed in productive rearrangements about 87% or about 30% of the time, broadly matching IMGT annotations. A cluster of highly shared sequence variants was judged likely to represent a technical artifact of the sequencing pipeline. In a later analysis, the rate of TCR association differed among HLA loci, with DRB1 alleles having the most associated TCRs and HLA-C alleles having the fewest. Because HLA typing was unavailable for some donors at each locus, only the typed subset was used in association tests. A further reported finding was that TCR beta sequences accurately predicted the HLA-A and HLA-B alleles for most subjects in the first cohort. In a later genetic analysis, fewer N-insertions in productive TCRs were reported among donors in an Asian-associated ancestry cluster than the roughly 670-donor mean. In vitro tests confirmed that three of the cytomegalovirus-associated TCR beta chains recognize cytomegalovirus antigens. V-gene and J-gene trimming of TCR beta chains was associated with a missense DCLRE1C variant in a later genetic analysis, and the association was replicated in an independent cohort. While some public TCRs were present in many individuals, most TCR sequences turned up only very rarely across donors. A later analysis reported that several top co-occurrence clusters appeared linked to parvovirus B19, influenza, CMV and Epstein-Barr virus. Correlated functional status among segregating V segments might be attributable to linkage disequilibrium, but an unknown experimental factor could not be ruled out.

V is cut by 6 bases and J by 1 base, and the space between the germline ends is 16 bases. The CDR3 measures 15 amino acids from cysteine to phenylalanine. Left in the record is the CDR3 DNA by itself, 45 bases read in frame from the first base. Reading the germline V gene gives CDR1 MNHNS and CDR2 SASEGT. In total, fewer than 750 healthy bone marrow donors made up the cohort. All cohort members were sampled while nominally healthy, although unrecorded immune exposures were likely present. The donor tested CMV seropositive and was one of the 289 seropositive cohort members. A peripheral blood sample was provided by each donor, and peripheral blood mononuclear cells were used for TCR beta sequencing. The Qiagen DNeasy Blood Extraction Kit was used to extract genomic DNA from the blood cell samples.

The chain joins TRBV6-1 to TRBJ2-7, with a tentative D gene TRBD2 over 7 matching bases. Sample: PBMCs. The source is a woman aged 45-65 years in good health and CMV-seropositive. The CDR3 amino acid sequence is: CASSHRGGSSYEQYF. The base sequence is TGTGCCAGCAGCCACCGCGGGGGCTCTTCCTACGAGCAGTACTTC.